The source of this T cell receptor beta chain is a study of shared clonotypes between healthy human individuals. As defined, naive CD8 cells were CD45RO-negative and positively selected for CCR7, with terminally differentiated effector memory CD45RA+ cells excluded. Sequencing used immunoSEQ multiplex PCR; TCRdb keeps in-frame clones, though not all of them. The sample contains roughly 2.1 million clones, 93% of which appear only once. The CDR3 is 12 amino acids. Trimming pared 4 bases from V and 9 bases from J, leaving 12 bases between. Germline-derived CDR1 and CDR2 are SGHDT and YYEEEE. The chain recombines TRBV5-6 with TRBJ2-3; D is ambiguous. This clonotype originated in a man younger than 35 in good health. Some clones in this sample may be carry-over from other donors' samples. The sample was naive CD8+ T cells from PBMCs. Here the CDR3 reads CASSQGRSTQYF. CDR3 nucleotide sequence: TGTGCCAGCAGCCAAGGTCGTTCCACGCAGTATTTT.